A selection of T cell receptor beta chains follows, all from one sample in a study of blood T cell repertoires in COVID-19. This table comes from immunoSEQ multiplex PCR, and its TCRdb copy is limited to in-frame clones, with some not included. Of some 200,000 clones detected, 80% to 90% appear once; the ten largest clones hold roughly 7.2%. Sequenced: PBMCs or T cells enriched from blood (not recorded which). The receptors were sampled from a man aged 30 to 39 in a cohort exposed to, infected with or recovered from COVID-19 (not recorded which). Each CDR3 is given with its conserved first and last residue. The order of the fields is CDR3 DNA, CDR3 protein, D gene, J gene, clone size, V gene. The D gene is left open where the match is weak. Only part of the rows carry a size: once, few, many, or a class if the clone is expanded.

CDR3 DNA: TGTGCCAGCAGTCGGGACAGGGGGCGGACTGAAGCTTTCTTT
CDR3 protein: CASSRDRGRTEAFF
D gene: TRBD1
J gene: TRBJ1-1
clone size: NA
V gene: TRBV6-5

CDR3 DNA: TGTGCTAGTGGTTTGGACAGGAACACCGGGGAGCTGTTTTTT
CDR3 protein: CASGLDRNTGELFF
D gene: NA
J gene: TRBJ2-2
clone size: NA
V gene: TRBV12-5

CDR3 DNA: TGTGCCAGTAGTATGTACGGGCGGCGGGAGTTTCGGTACAATGAGCAGTTCTTC
CDR3 protein: CASSMYGRREFRYNEQFF
D gene: TRBD2
J gene: TRBJ2-1
clone size: few
V gene: TRBV19

CDR3 DNA: TGTGCCACTCGACCTCAGGGGGGCAATCAGCCCCAGCATTTT
CDR3 protein: CATRPQGGNQPQHF
D gene: TRBD1
J gene: TRBJ1-5
clone size: NA
V gene: TRBV19

CDR3 DNA: TGTGCCAGCTCACCACTAGGGCCTAGGGCGGGGAAGAGGACTGAAGCTTTCTTT
CDR3 protein: CASSPLGPRAGKRTEAFF
D gene: NA
J gene: TRBJ1-1
clone size: NA
V gene: TRBV18

CDR3 DNA: TGTGCCAGCAGTCACCAATTTAGCGGGAGGAACGAGCAGTACTTC
CDR3 protein: CASSHQFSGRNEQYF
D gene: TRBD2
J gene: TRBJ2-7
clone size: NA
V gene: TRBV6-5

CDR3 DNA: TGTGCCAGCATTGCGGTGAGGGGAAACACCATATATTTT
CDR3 protein: CASIAVRGNTIYF
D gene: NA
J gene: TRBJ1-3
clone size: many
V gene: TRBV6-5

CDR3 DNA: TGTGCCAGCAGCCAAGAGCTCCCCCGGGGAGGGATCAGCACAGATACGCAGTATTTT
CDR3 protein: CASSQELPRGGISTDTQYF
D gene: TRBD2
J gene: TRBJ2-3
clone size: NA
V gene: TRBV14

CDR3 DNA: TGTGCCAGCAGAGATGGGGGGAGCTCCTACGAGCAGTACTTC
CDR3 protein: CASRDGGSSYEQYF
D gene: NA
J gene: TRBJ2-7
clone size: NA
V gene: TRBV28

CDR3 DNA: TGTGCCAGCAGTTATTGGGGCCCCGATAGGAATGAAAAACTGTTTTTT
CDR3 protein: CASSYWGPDRNEKLFF
D gene: NA
J gene: TRBJ1-4
clone size: NA
V gene: TRBV6-5

CDR3 DNA: TGCAGCGTGGCCACAGGGGACTTATCCTACAATGAGCAGTTCTTC
CDR3 protein: CSVATGDLSYNEQFF
D gene: NA
J gene: TRBJ2-1
clone size: NA
V gene: TRBV29-1

CDR3 DNA: TGCGCCAGCAGCCGGCTAGCGGGTTCGAACACCGGGGAGCTGTTTTTT
CDR3 protein: CASSRLAGSNTGELFF
D gene: TRBD2
J gene: TRBJ2-2
clone size: NA
V gene: TRBV4-1

CDR3 DNA: TGTGCCAGCAGCTTATCCGGAGGAGGCCGAACAACCGGGGAGCTGTTTTTT
CDR3 protein: CASSLSGGGRTTGELFF
D gene: NA
J gene: TRBJ2-2
clone size: NA
V gene: TRBV7-3

CDR3 DNA: TGTGCCAGCAGTGGGTCTAGCGGGGCGAACACCGGGGAGCTGTTTTTT
CDR3 protein: CASSGSSGANTGELFF
D gene: TRBD2
J gene: TRBJ2-2
clone size: NA
V gene: TRBV6-1

CDR3 DNA: TGTGCCAGCTCACCTCAGGGGGACTATGGCTACACCTTC
CDR3 protein: CASSPQGDYGYTF
D gene: TRBD1
J gene: TRBJ1-2
clone size: once
V gene: TRBV18

CDR3 DNA: TGTGCCAGCAGCTCGGGACAGGGTGTGGGCTACACCTTC
CDR3 protein: CASSSGQGVGYTF
D gene: TRBD1
J gene: TRBJ1-2
clone size: NA
V gene: TRBV7-9

CDR3 DNA: TGTGCCATCAGTGAGTCGATCGTCGCTTCATTCGGACAGCCCTACGAGCAGTACTTC
CDR3 protein: CAISESIVASFGQPYEQYF
D gene: NA
J gene: TRBJ2-7
clone size: NA
V gene: TRBV10-3

CDR3 DNA: TGTGCCAGCAGCGACCCCACAGGGTGGGAAAATCAGCCCCAGCATTTT
CDR3 protein: CASSDPTGWENQPQHF
D gene: NA
J gene: TRBJ1-5
clone size: NA
V gene: TRBV28

CDR3 DNA: TGTGCCAGCAGCTTAGGGAGCGGGAGCGGGGAGACCCAGTACTTC
CDR3 protein: CASSLGSGSGETQYF
D gene: TRBD2
J gene: TRBJ2-5
clone size: NA
V gene: TRBV11-2

CDR3 DNA: TGTGCCAGCAGCCCGCAGGGGACATACACAGATACGCAGTATTTT
CDR3 protein: CASSPQGTYTDTQYF
D gene: NA
J gene: TRBJ2-3
clone size: many
V gene: TRBV7-9

CDR3 DNA: TGTGCCAGCAGTTCGGACAGGGGGCTTCAGCCCCAGCATTTT
CDR3 protein: CASSSDRGLQPQHF
D gene: TRBD1
J gene: TRBJ1-5
clone size: NA
V gene: TRBV6-6

CDR3 DNA: TGTGCCAGCAGGTTACTAGCGGGAGGCAAGGTCGATGAGCAGTTCTTC
CDR3 protein: CASRLLAGGKVDEQFF
D gene: TRBD2
J gene: TRBJ2-1
clone size: NA
V gene: TRBV11-2

CDR3 DNA: TGTGCCAGCAGTCCCGAGGGGGCGGGAAGGTATAATTCACCCCTCCACTTT
CDR3 protein: CASSPEGAGRYNSPLHF
D gene: TRBD1
J gene: TRBJ1-6
clone size: NA
V gene: TRBV28

CDR3 DNA: TGTGCCAGCAGTCACCCACAGGGGCGGCAGTTCTTC
CDR3 protein: CASSHPQGRQFF
D gene: TRBD1
J gene: TRBJ2-1
clone size: NA
V gene: TRBV27

CDR3 DNA: TGTGCCAGCTCCTTTCCCGGGGTTTCCGAAGCTTTCTTT
CDR3 protein: CASSFPGVSEAFF
D gene: NA
J gene: TRBJ1-1
clone size: once
V gene: TRBV6-5

CDR3 DNA: TGTGCCAGCAGCTTAGTGCGGGGTAGCACAGATACGCAGTATTTT
CDR3 protein: CASSLVRGSTDTQYF
D gene: NA
J gene: TRBJ2-3
clone size: NA
V gene: TRBV7-2

CDR3 DNA: TGTGCCAGCAGCCCCCCAGGGGGTCCCAATTCACCCCTCCACTTT
CDR3 protein: CASSPPGGPNSPLHF
D gene: TRBD1
J gene: TRBJ1-6
clone size: NA
V gene: TRBV7-2

CDR3 DNA: TGTGCCAGCAGTGAAGGTGTAGCTCGGGAGCAGTACTTC
CDR3 protein: CASSEGVAREQYF
D gene: NA
J gene: TRBJ2-7
clone size: NA
V gene: TRBV2

CDR3 DNA: TGTGCCACTTTCGGGGGGGCAGGGCTTAACTATGGCTACACCTTC
CDR3 protein: CATFGGAGLNYGYTF
D gene: NA
J gene: TRBJ1-2
clone size: NA
V gene: TRBV6-5

CDR3 DNA: TGTGCCAGCAGTTCACGAGGACAGGTCTATGAGCAGTTCTTC
CDR3 protein: CASSSRGQVYEQFF
D gene: TRBD1
J gene: TRBJ2-1
clone size: NA
V gene: TRBV6-6

CDR3 DNA: TGTGCCAGCAGCTTAGTCGGGAGCGCCTACAATGAGCAGTTCTTC
CDR3 protein: CASSLVGSAYNEQFF
D gene: NA
J gene: TRBJ2-1
clone size: once
V gene: TRBV7-2

CDR3 DNA: TGTGCCAGCAGCCCCCTCGATGGGAGGATATTGAACACTGAAGCTTTCTTT
CDR3 protein: CASSPLDGRILNTEAFF
D gene: NA
J gene: TRBJ1-1
clone size: once
V gene: TRBV7-6

CDR3 DNA: TGTGCCAGCAGTTTGAGGGGGTCTCAGCCCCAGCATTTT
CDR3 protein: CASSLRGSQPQHF
D gene: NA
J gene: TRBJ1-5
clone size: NA
V gene: TRBV28

CDR3 DNA: TGTGCCAGCAGGAAACAGGGCCCCAGCAATCAGCCCCAGCATTTT
CDR3 protein: CASRKQGPSNQPQHF
D gene: NA
J gene: TRBJ1-5
clone size: NA
V gene: TRBV28

CDR3 DNA: TGTGCCAGCAGCTTAATCTCCCCTCAGCCCCAGCATTTT
CDR3 protein: CASSLISPQPQHF
D gene: NA
J gene: TRBJ1-5
clone size: NA
V gene: TRBV7-2

CDR3 DNA: TGTGCCAGCAGCCTAAGACAGATTCGCACAGATACGCAGTATTTT
CDR3 protein: CASSLRQIRTDTQYF
D gene: NA
J gene: TRBJ2-3
clone size: NA
V gene: TRBV7-2

CDR3 DNA: TGTGCCATCAGTGGGGGGTCGGGGGACTTCACAGATACGCAGTATTTT
CDR3 protein: CAISGGSGDFTDTQYF
D gene: NA
J gene: TRBJ2-3
clone size: NA
V gene: TRBV10-3

CDR3 DNA: TGCGCCAGCAGCCTACAGGGGGCCGAGGAAAAACTGTTTTTT
CDR3 protein: CASSLQGAEEKLFF
D gene: TRBD1
J gene: TRBJ1-4
clone size: NA
V gene: TRBV5-1

CDR3 DNA: TGTGCCAGTACGAACAGGTTCTTGAGCAATCAGCCCCAGCATTTT
CDR3 protein: CASTNRFLSNQPQHF
D gene: NA
J gene: TRBJ1-5
clone size: NA
V gene: TRBV19

CDR3 DNA: TGTGCCAGCAGTCGAACCGGGACTAGCGGGGTGGGCTACGAGCAGTACTTC
CDR3 protein: CASSRTGTSGVGYEQYF
D gene: TRBD2
J gene: TRBJ2-7
clone size: NA
V gene: TRBV2

CDR3 DNA: TGTGCCAGCTCACCAGACACCAACTATGGCTACACCTTC
CDR3 protein: CASSPDTNYGYTF
D gene: NA
J gene: TRBJ1-2
clone size: NA
V gene: TRBV18